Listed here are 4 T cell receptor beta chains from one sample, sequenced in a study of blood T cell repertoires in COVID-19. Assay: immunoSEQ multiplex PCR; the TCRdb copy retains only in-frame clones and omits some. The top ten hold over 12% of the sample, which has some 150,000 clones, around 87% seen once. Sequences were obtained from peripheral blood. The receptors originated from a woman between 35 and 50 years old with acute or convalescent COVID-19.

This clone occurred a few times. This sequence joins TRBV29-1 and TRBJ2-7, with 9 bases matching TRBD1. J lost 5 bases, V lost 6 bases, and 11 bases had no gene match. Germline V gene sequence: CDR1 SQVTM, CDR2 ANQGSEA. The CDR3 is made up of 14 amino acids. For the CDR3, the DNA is TGCAGCGTCAGCCAGGCGGGACAGGGTGACGAGCAGTACTTC. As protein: CSVSQAGQGDEQYF.

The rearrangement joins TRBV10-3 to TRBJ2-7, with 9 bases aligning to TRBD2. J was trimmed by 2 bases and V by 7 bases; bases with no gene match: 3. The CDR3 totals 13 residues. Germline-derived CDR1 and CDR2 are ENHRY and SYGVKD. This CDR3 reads CAINRGGAYEQYF. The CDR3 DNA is TGTGCCATCAACCGCGGGGGGGCCTACGAGCAGTACTTC.

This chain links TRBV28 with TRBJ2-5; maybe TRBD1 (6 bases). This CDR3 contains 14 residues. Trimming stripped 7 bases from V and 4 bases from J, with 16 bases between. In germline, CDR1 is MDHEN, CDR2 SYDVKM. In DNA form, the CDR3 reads TGTGCCAGCACTTCCCCAGGGGTGGGAGAGACCCAGTACTTC. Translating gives CASTSPGVGETQYF.

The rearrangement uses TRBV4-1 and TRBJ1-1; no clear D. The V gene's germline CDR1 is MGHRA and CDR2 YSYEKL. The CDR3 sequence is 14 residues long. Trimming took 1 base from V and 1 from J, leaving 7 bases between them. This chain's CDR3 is CASSQGSGNTEAFF. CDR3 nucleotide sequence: TGCGCCAGCAGCCAAGGTTCGGGGAACACTGAAGCTTTCTTT.